The 11 T cell receptor beta chains in this list originate from one sample, sequenced in a study of shared clonotypes between healthy human individuals. Sequencing was performed with immunoSEQ multiplex PCR; in TCRdb, only in-frame clones are kept and a portion is missing. The table records around 1.4 million clones, 98% of them present only once. Sequencing was performed on naive CD4+ T cells sorted from blood. Subset denoted: CD45RA+ positively selected. Receptors originate from a man aged 25-45 years in good health.

The chain combines TRBV4-3 with TRBJ2-3, with D unresolved. The germline V gene encodes CDR1 LGHNA and CDR2 YSLEER. Trimming pared 2 bases from V and 14 bases from J, leaving 17 bases between. There are 13 residues in the CDR3. In DNA, the CDR3 is TGCGCCAGCAGCCAACTGGGCCAGATACGCATGTATTTT. It codes for CASSQLGQIRMYF.

Here the CDR3 DNA reads TGCAGCGTTGCGAGCCGGGCCGGAATGAGCTCCTACGAGCAGTACTTC. Its translation: CSVASRAGMSSYEQYF. This chain connects TRBV29-1 to TRBJ2-7; D gene unclear. The CDR3 totals 16 residues. Looked up from germline, CDR1 is SQVTM and CDR2 is ANQGSEA. The V gene lost 4 bases and the J gene lost 0 bases, with 19 bases spanning the gap.

J is TRBJ2-5 and V is TRBV6-5; D uncertain. V was shortened by 2 bases and J by 0 bases, with 10 bases between the two germline ends. This CDR3 region has 15 residues. CDR1 is MNHEY and CDR2 is SVGAGI in the germline V gene. The chain's CDR3 is CASSYIRRYQETQYF. The CDR3 DNA follows: TGTGCCAGCAGTTACATTCGACGGTACCAAGAGACCCAGTACTTC.

The genes are TRBV5-1 and TRBJ1-4; D not certain. Germline V lookup: CDR1 SGHRS, CDR2 YFSETQ. Trimming took 0 bases from V and 4 from J, leaving 7 bases between them. The CDR3 is made up of 14 amino acids. CDR3 sequence (DNA): TGCGCCAGCAGCTTGGGACGGATTAATGAAAAACTGTTTTTT. Translating gives CASSLGRINEKLFF.

The CDR3 nucleotides read TGTGCCAGTAGTAGGGGGCTTCAGCCCCAGCATTTT. Translated: CASSRGLQPQHF. V and J are TRBV19 and TRBJ1-5; TRBD1 might be the D (6 bases). V was cut by 4 bases and J by 6 bases, with 7 bases left in between. This CDR3 comprises 12 residues. The germline V gene has CDR1 LNHDA and CDR2 SQIVND (reference sequence).

The chain couples TRBV6-1 to TRBJ2-7; D uncertain. Germline values: CDR1 MNHNS, CDR2 SASEGT. Trimming cost V 6 bases and J 2 bases, with 8 bases left between them. The CDR3 spans 12 residues. The DNA for the CDR3 is TGTGCCAGCAGGCGCTGGCCCTACGAGCAGTACTTC. Its protein product is CASRRWPYEQYF.

The chain uses TRBV30 and TRBJ1-5; the D is unclear. Looked up from germline, CDR1 is GTSNPN and CDR2 is SVGIG (reference sequence). The CDR3 consists of 13 residues. The V and J ends lost 2 bases and 7 bases respectively, with 12 bases between them. The CDR3: CAWSTSLGQPQHF. The CDR3 DNA is TGTGCCTGGAGTACCTCTCTAGGCCAGCCCCAGCATTTT. Full variable domain (remainder filled in from reference TRBV30 and TRBJ1-5): SQTIHQWPATLVQPVGSPLSLECTVEGTSNPNLYWYRQAAGRGLQLLFYSVGIGQISSEVPQNLSASRPQDRQFILSSKKLLLSDSGFYLCAWSTSLGQPQHFGDGTRLSIL.

With regard to this clone: Other DNA sequences in the same sample also yield this CDR3. The CDR3 DNA follows: TGTGCCAGCAGTGAGAACAGGGGGTACGAGCAGTACTTC. Translating it yields CASSENRGYEQYF. The chain links TRBV6-1 to TRBJ2-7, with 8 bases aligning to TRBD1. J was trimmed by 4 bases and V by 3 bases; bases with no gene match: 2. The germline gives CDR1 MNHNS, CDR2 SASEGT. The CDR3 totals 13 residues.

DNA for the CDR3: TGTGCCAGCAGCTTAGCTCCCGATAGGAAAAAACTGTTTTTT. It is translated as CASSLAPDRKKLFF. The chain couples TRBV7-2 to TRBJ1-4; D unclear. In germline, CDR1 is SGHTA, CDR2 FQGNSA. V gave up 0 bases and J gave up 9 bases, with 11 bases separating them. The CDR3 has 14 amino acids.

J is TRBJ2-7 and V is TRBV28, with D possibly being TRBD1 or TRBD2 (5 bases each). The germline V and J ends were trimmed by 6 bases and 7 bases, with 25 bases remaining between them. The germline CDR1 and CDR2 sequences are MDHEN and SYDVKM. This CDR3 is 16 amino acids long. DNA for the CDR3: TGTGCCAGCAGCCCCCAAATCGGGACGGGATATAGGGAGCAGTACTTC. Its protein product is CASSPQIGTGYREQYF.

This chain joins TRBV2 and TRBJ2-7; perhaps D is TRBD1 or TRBD2 (5 bases each). V was pared by 11 bases and J by 3 bases, with 17 bases between. The germline gives CDR1 SNHLY, CDR2 FYNNEI. CDR3 size: 13 residues. The CDR3 sequence: CAGTRDLNYEQYF. Here the CDR3 DNA reads TGTGCCGGAACTCGGGACCTAAACTACGAGCAGTACTTC.